Sequencing of this TCR beta chain was carried out in a study of beta chain features in type 1 diabetes. Study results and limitations: Type 1 diabetes patients had fewer VDJ junction insertions and more deletions.

Germline CDR1 is SGHTA and CDR2 is FQGTGA. The CDR3 totals 16 residues. The ends lost 0 bases at V and 6 bases at J; junction bases unmatched: 6. This clone was counted a few times. The antigen is unknown. Sorting of CD4+ naive, central memory, regulatory and stem cell-like memory cells was performed via CD45RO/CCR7/CD25/CD127/CD95/CD27. The authors reverse transcribed all of the isolated RNA, so sequencing captured expressed TCRB transcripts. Assay: immunoSEQ multiplex PCR; the TCRdb copy retains only in-frame clones and omits some. The table has about 620,000 clones, 15% to 17% seen once. The source material was naive CD4+ T cells from blood. This chain links TRBV7-3 with TRBJ2-1, with 9 nucleotides matching TRBD2. The source of this sequence is a man between 18 and 35 years old in good health. The DNA of the CDR3 is TGTGCCAGCAGCTTAACGGGGCGGGAGGGAGCCAATGAGCAGTTCTTC. This codes for CASSLTGREGANEQFF. Full variable domain (rest looked up from reference TRBV7-3 and TRBJ2-1): GAGVSQTPSNKVTEKGKYVELRCDPISGHTALYWYRQSLGQGPEFLIYFQGTGAADDSGLPNDRFFAVRPEGSVSTLKIQRTERGDSAVYLCASSLTGREGANEQFFGPGTRLTVL.